The clone carrying this T cell receptor beta chain was observed at least ten times. Its specificity is unknown. CDR3 length: 14 residues. Per the germline V gene, CDR1 is MNHNY and CDR2 is SVGAGI (reference sequence). The ends lost 6 bases at V and 7 bases at J; junction bases unmatched: 12. The data were obtained in a study of blood T cells in healthy people across ages. Primers used in a second PCR of about 6 to 11 cycles were a sample-barcoded 5' primer and a J-beta primer mix. TCRdb re-derived calls from the 5' RACE reads in MiXCR, one entry per CDR3 protein. Of about 1.7 million distinct CDR3 sequences listed, 28% were seen once; the top ten hold 7% to 9%. General study points: Significant beta diversity loss was already apparent by age roughly 43, declining roughly linearly. PBMC samples, being unsorted, prevented any conclusive comparison of naive and antigen-experienced cells.

This receptor was taken from a woman aged 25-40 years in good health. J is TRBJ2-7 and V is TRBV6-6; 7 nucleotides align to TRBD2. Sample: blood. The CDR3: CASSQLAGEGEQYF. The CDR3, as DNA: TGTGCCAGCAGCCAACTGGCGGGAGAAGGGGAGCAGTACTTC.